Shown below are 8 T cell receptor beta chains from a single sample sequenced in a study of cytomegalovirus exposure and HLA in healthy donors. Assay used: immunoSEQ multiplex PCR; TCRdb lists only in-frame clones, some missing. Among 150,000 to 200,000 clones listed, roughly four fifths were seen once. Sequenced sample: PBMCs. All receptors derive from a young woman in good health and CMV-seropositive.

The rearrangement links TRBV5-1 to TRBJ2-3, with 8 bases aligning to TRBD1. The CDR3 covers 15 residues. V was clipped by 2 bases and J by 3 bases; unmatched bases: 5. Germline values: CDR1 SGHRS, CDR2 YFSETQ. The CDR3 region is CASSLQGELTDTQYF. The DNA for the CDR3 is TGCGCCAGCAGCTTACAGGGGGAACTTACAGATACGCAGTATTTT.

A few counts support this clone. The J gene is TRBJ2-7, the V gene TRBV2; D is unclear. Trimming stripped 7 bases from V and 7 bases from J, with 17 bases between. Germline V gives CDR1 SNHLY, CDR2 FYNNEI. There are 13 residues in the CDR3. CDR3 nucleotide sequence: TGTGCCAGCAACGAAGGAATTGCTAGAGAGCAGTACTTC. Translating it yields CASNEGIAREQYF.

This clone has only a few counts. This chain joins TRBV6-1 and TRBJ1-1; 9 positions match TRBD1. Trimming took 8 bases from V and 4 from J; bases not matched to a gene: 5. The CDR3 spans 13 residues. CDR1 is MNHNS, CDR2 SASEGT, per germline. CDR3 protein: CASGWDRATEAFF. DNA for the CDR3: TGTGCCAGCGGATGGGACAGGGCCACTGAAGCTTTCTTT.

J is TRBJ2-3 and V is TRBV27; 10 positions match TRBD1. V shed 6 bases and J 1 base; nucleotides not matched to a gene: 13. The CDR3 has 18 residues. Looked up from germline, CDR1 is MNHEY and CDR2 is SMNVEV (reference sequence). As DNA, the CDR3 is TGTGCCAGCAGCACCCCCGGACAGGGGGTAAAAGGCACAGATACGCAGTATTTT. Translation gives CASSTPGQGVKGTDTQYF.

This chain uses TRBV28 with TRBJ2-1, with a possible D match to TRBD2 (5 bases). Germline CDR1 and CDR2: MDHEN and SYDVKM. V was pared by 3 bases and J by 9 bases, with 12 bases between. The CDR3 is 13 amino acids. CDR3 in amino acids: CASSFYGVAEQFF. The CDR3 nucleotides read TGTGCCAGCAGTTTTTACGGGGTCGCTGAGCAGTTCTTC.

CDR3 protein: CASLTGGVAEAFF. The CDR3 region has the DNA TGTGCCAGCCTGACGGGGGGAGTTGCTGAAGCTTTCTTT. The chain links TRBV2 to TRBJ1-1; weak D call: TRBD1 (5 bases). Germline-derived CDR1 and CDR2 are SNHLY and FYNNEI. CDR3 length: 13 residues. V was trimmed by 8 bases and J by 6 bases, leaving 16 bases between them.

V usage is TRBV19 and J usage is TRBJ1-6; TRBD1 agrees at 7 bases. Germline CDR1 is LNHDA and CDR2 is SQIVND (reference sequence). V was clipped by 5 bases and J by 1 base; unmatched bases: 5. The CDR3 extends over 16 amino acids. The CDR3: CASSSGGGSYNSPLHF. CDR3 DNA: TGTGCCAGTAGTTCAGGGGGTGGATCCTATAATTCACCCCTCCACTTT.

Concerning this clone itself: At one end, the junction sequence differs from germline, possibly due to a read error. The V call is TRBV27, the J call TRBJ2-3, with 7 bases lining up with TRBD1. CDR1 is MNHEY and CDR2 is SMNVEV in the germline V gene (reference sequence). CDR3 length equals 12 residues. This CDR3 reads CASSSFSSDRVF. The CDR3 nucleotides read TGTGCCAGCAGTTCCTTCAGCAGCGACAGGGTTTTT.